The 19 T cell receptor beta chains given below trace back to one sample, sequenced in a study of T cell repertoires in cytomegalovirus infection. TCRdb used MiXCR to reprocess the reads, holding one entry per CDR3 protein. Of 150,000 to 200,000 distinct CDR3 sequences listed, roughly 19% are singletons. The material sequenced was PBMCs. The receptor source for this set is a human donor in good health (CMV status not recorded). Some clones in this sample may be carry-over from other donors' samples.

The chain links TRBV12-5 to TRBJ1-1, with D unclear. The CDR3 has 11 amino acids. Trimming took 0 bases from V and 4 from J, leaving 0 bases between them. Germline V gene sequence: CDR1 LGHNT, CDR2 FRNRAP. DNA of the CDR3: TGTGCTAGTGGTTTGGTCACTGAAGCTTTCTTT. Residues: CASGLVTEAFF.

There are many counts of this clonotype. The chain carries TRBV7-2 and TRBJ1-1; the D is unclear. Germline CDR1 and CDR2: SGHTA and FQGNSA. This CDR3 comprises 14 residues. Trimming shortened V by 1 base and J by 2 bases, and 8 bases separated the two germline ends. In nucleotides, the CDR3 is TGTGCCAGCAGCTTAGTTGCAAGAAACACTGAAGCTTTCTTT. It codes for CASSLVARNTEAFF.

The rearrangement links TRBV27 to TRBJ2-5; 9 bases are a match to TRBD2. This CDR3 region has 15 residues. Trimming at V came to 8 bases and at J to 5 bases, leaving 12 bases not matched to a gene. Germline CDR1 is MNHEY and CDR2 is SMNVEV (reference sequence). For the CDR3, the DNA is TGTGCCAGCGCCTTCCTGGCGGGGGGGCGTGAGACCCAGTACTTC. Translation: CASAFLAGGRETQYF.

This clonotype turned up a few times. J is TRBJ1-6 and V is TRBV25-1; tentative D call: TRBD1 (5 bases). V lost 6 bases to trimming and J lost 9 bases, with 15 bases between them. The CDR3 runs 14 residues. CDR1 is MGHDK, CDR2 SYGVNS, per germline. CDR3 amino acids: CASSHTGVGSPLHF. DNA for the CDR3: TGTGCCAGCAGCCACACGGGGGTCGGTTCACCCCTCCACTTT.

This rearrangement joins TRBV7-8 to TRBJ1-2, with a weak D call TRBD1 (5 bases). Trimming removed 5 bases at V and 6 bases at J, with 19 bases between. CDR1 and CDR2 (germline): SGHVS, FQNEAQ. The CDR3 length is 15 residues. CDR3 amino acids: CASSPGFFPGDGYTF. DNA of the CDR3: TGTGCCAGCAGCCCGGGGTTTTTCCCGGGGGATGGCTACACCTTC.

This clonotype showed up many times. The V call is TRBV28, the J call TRBJ1-1; no reliable D call. V shed 3 bases and J shed 7 bases, with 6 bases lying between them. The germline gives CDR1 MDHEN, CDR2 SYDVKM. The CDR3 is 11 residues long. CDR3 region: CASSFQSEAFF. Here the CDR3 DNA reads TGTGCCAGCAGTTTCCAGAGTGAAGCTTTCTTT.

This sequence joins TRBV10-3 and TRBJ1-6, with 9 bases that match TRBD1. V was pared by 6 bases and J by 5 bases, with 5 bases of the junction left unmatched. The CDR3 covers 15 residues. CDR1 and CDR2 (germline): ENHRY, SYGVKD. This chain's CDR3 is CAIRQGAIDNSPLHF. DNA for the CDR3: TGTGCCATCAGACAGGGGGCTATCGATAATTCACCCCTCCACTTT.

This chain links TRBV20-1 with TRBJ2-1, with 10 positions matching TRBD1. The CDR3 covers 14 residues. The ends lost 8 bases at V and 4 bases at J; junction bases unmatched: 8. Germline loops: CDR1 DFQATT, CDR2 SNEGSKA (reference sequence). CDR3: CSLQTDRGYNEQFF. For the CDR3, the DNA is TGCAGTCTTCAAACGGACAGGGGGTACAATGAGCAGTTCTTC.

This clonotype was detected only a few times. The J gene is TRBJ1-5, the V gene TRBV19; a possible D gene is TRBD1 (6 bases). Germline V gene sequence: CDR1 LNHDA, CDR2 SQIVND (reference sequence). This CDR3 has 15 residues. Trimming left V 10 bases short and J 6 bases short, with 22 bases between. This CDR3 reads CATAWKQGSGQPQHF. The CDR3, as DNA: TGTGCCACCGCCTGGAAACAGGGTTCGGGTCAGCCCCAGCATTTT.

The rearrangement links TRBV12-3 or TRBV12-4 to TRBJ1-2; D gene uncertain. This CDR3 is built from 13 residues. The ends were cut back, 6 bases at V and 4 bases at J, with 12 bases in the middle. CDR3 residues: CASRLDGVYGYTF. CDR3 nucleotide sequence: TGTGCCAGCAGACTCGACGGGGTCTATGGCTACACCTTC.

At least ten counts were recorded for this clonotype. This chain links TRBV7-2 with TRBJ2-7; D tentatively fits TRBD1 or TRBD2 (5 bases each). V was cut by 0 bases and J by 5 bases, with 26 bases left in between. The CDR3 is made up of 19 amino acids. The V gene's germline CDR1 is SGHTA and CDR2 FQGNSA. The CDR3, as DNA: TGTGCCAGCAGCTTAGCGCATCCAATGTCGGTCACCGAGGGGAACGAGCAGTACTTC. This sequence encodes CASSLAHPMSVTEGNEQYF.

This clonotype has ten or more counts. This rearrangement joins TRBV7-8 to TRBJ1-6; perhaps TRBD1 as D (6 bases). V was shortened by 2 bases and J by 6 bases, with 11 bases between the two germline ends. This CDR3 has 15 residues. Germline V CDR1 and CDR2: SGHVS, FQNEAQ. The CDR3 is CASSLLGAANSPLHF. The CDR3 nucleotides read TGTGCCAGCAGCTTATTGGGGGCAGCTAATTCACCCCTCCACTTT.

The table lists this clonotype with a count of one. This clone may be a read error of a much larger clone one base away. This chain connects TRBV12-3 or TRBV12-4 to TRBJ2-6; TRBD1 or TRBD2 may be the D gene (5 bases each). The CDR3 runs 15 residues. Written as DNA, the CDR3 is TGTGCCAGCAGTACAGGAGGTTTCGGGGCCAACGTCCTGCCTTTC. It codes for CASSTGGFGANVLPF.

This rearrangement joins TRBV7-6 to TRBJ2-7; 13 positions agree with TRBD2. Germline loops: CDR1 SGHVS, CDR2 FNYEAQ. J was trimmed by 7 bases and V by 4 bases; bases with no gene match: 13. The CDR3 consists of 17 residues. The CDR3 region has the DNA TGTGCCAGCAGCTCTCGGACTAGCGGGAGTATTCCCGGGGAGCAGTACTTC. Its protein is CASSSRTSGSIPGEQYF.

This clonotype was observed at least ten times. The chain combines TRBV7-9 with TRBJ2-1; 7 nucleotides align to TRBD2. Germline V gives CDR1 SEHNR, CDR2 FQNEAQ (reference sequence). J gave up 10 bases and V 1 base, and 7 bases lay outside the gene matches. This CDR3 has 14 amino acids. This CDR3 reads CASSLGLAHGEQFF. DNA for the CDR3: TGTGCCAGCAGCTTAGGACTAGCCCACGGAGAGCAGTTCTTC.

This clonotype was counted many times. V usage is TRBV6-2 or TRBV6-3 and J usage is TRBJ2-2; TRBD2 matches 7 bases. Germline V gene lookup returns CDR1 MNHEY and CDR2 SVGEGT. V shed 6 bases and J 7 bases; nucleotides not matched to a gene: 11. The CDR3 totals 15 residues. The CDR3 bases are TGTGCCAGCAGCCCCGGGGGAGGGGAACTCGGGGAGCTGTTTTTT. Residues: CASSPGGGELGELFF.

This clonotype was counted only a few times. J is TRBJ2-1 and V is TRBV6-2 or TRBV6-3; perhaps D is TRBD1 or TRBD2 (5 bases each). Deletions cut 2 bases from V and 6 bases from J, with 23 bases between. Looked up from germline, CDR1 is MNHEY and CDR2 is SVGEGT. The length of the CDR3 is 18 residues. The CDR3 coding sequence is TGTGCCAGCAGTTACCAGGCGCAGGGCCTAGCCTACCGCAATGAGCAGTTCTTC. This encodes CASSYQAQGLAYRNEQFF.

V gene TRBV28 combines with J gene TRBJ1-1; TRBD1 is a possible D gene (5 bases). Per the germline V gene, CDR1 is MDHEN and CDR2 is SYDVKM. The CDR3 is made up of 14 amino acids. The V end lost 3 bases, the J end lost 3 bases, and 11 bases lay between the germline ends. Here the CDR3 reads CASSLGTRDTEAFF. The DNA for the CDR3 is TGTGCCAGCAGTTTGGGGACGAGGGACACTGAAGCTTTCTTT.

This clonotype was seen ten or more times. The CDR3: CASSDRDYYNEQFF. Here the CDR3 DNA reads TGTGCCAGCAGTGACCGGGACTACTACAATGAGCAGTTCTTC. V usage is TRBV6-2 or TRBV6-3 and J usage is TRBJ2-1; 7 bases map to TRBD2. This CDR3 is 14 amino acids long. Unmatched junction bases numbered 4, after V lost 5 bases and J lost 3 bases. Germline loops: CDR1 MNHEY, CDR2 SVGEGT.